Detailed here is one TCR beta chain. The sample originates from a study of shared clonotypes between healthy human individuals. Method: immunoSEQ multiplex PCR; TCRdb's copy keeps in-frame clones and lacks some. The repertoire includes approximately 98,000 clones, 55% to 70% of them detected once, and around 24% sits in the top ten. Germline lookup yields CDR1 LNHDA and CDR2 SQIVND (reference sequence). CDR3 length equals 16 residues. V lost 3 bases and J 2 bases, leaving 16 bases between the germline ends. Specimen: memory CD8+ T cells sorted from blood. Documented subset: CD45RO+ cells pooled with CCR7-negative TemRA cells. This clonotype was sampled from a woman younger than 45 in good health. The rearrangement uses TRBV19 and TRBJ1-2; perhaps TRBD1 as D (6 bases). The CDR3, as DNA: TGTGCCAGTAGTATCTGGCAGGGGATTAGCAACTATGGCTACACCTTC. Amino acids: CASSIWQGISNYGYTF.